This entry lists 21 T cell receptor beta chains sequenced from one sample in a study of T cells in Graves' hyperthyroidism and ophthalmopathy. There were TCR beta CDR3 regions amplified from RNA transcripts. HTBI primers were the set used in a first-round RT-PCR of the TCR CDR3. MiXCR, run by TCRdb on the multiplex PCR reads, gives a single entry per CDR3 protein. Found here are more than 350,000 distinct CDR3 sequences, more than 14% of them singletons; the top ten hold 20%. Input material: blood. These receptors originate from a woman in her thirties with Graves' ophthalmopathy.

Only a few counts were recorded for this clonotype. The CDR3 spells CASTLSPGQGINNEQFF. DNA for the CDR3: TGTGCCAGCACCTTGAGTCCGGGACAGGGGATAAACAATGAGCAGTTCTTC. This chain joins TRBV27 and TRBJ2-1; 10 bases are a match to TRBD1. Germline V lookup: CDR1 MNHEY, CDR2 SMNVEV (reference sequence). Unmatched junction bases numbered 14, after V lost 7 bases and J lost 5 bases. The CDR3 runs to 17 residues.

This clonotype was recorded at least ten times. This rearrangement joins TRBV20-1 to TRBJ1-2; no definite D call. The CDR3 is made up of 14 amino acids. The V end lost 2 bases, the J end lost 8 bases, and 18 bases lay between the germline ends. CDR1 is DFQATT, CDR2 SNEGSKA, per germline (reference sequence). The CDR3 here is CSARIAIQLGGYTF. In nucleotides, the CDR3 is TGCAGTGCTAGAATCGCAATCCAATTGGGAGGCTACACCTTC.

The table lists this clonotype with many counts. This chain links TRBV20-1 with TRBJ1-1; a weak D match, TRBD1 (6 bases). The CDR3 is 13 residues long. Germline V gene sequence: CDR1 DFQATT, CDR2 SNEGSKA (reference sequence). This CDR3 is CTYKRGLNTEAFF. CDR3 bases: TGCACTTATAAGCGGGGGCTGAACACTGAAGCTTTCTTT.

This clonotype was recorded many times. The rearrangement uses TRBV2 and TRBJ2-1; TRBD1 aligns across 10 bases. Germline V lookup: CDR1 SNHLY, CDR2 FYNNEI. V shed 6 bases, J shed 8 bases, and the junction held 7 bases outside the gene matches. The CDR3 totals 14 residues. CDR3 DNA sequence: TGTGCCAGCAGGGCGGGACAGGGGCCGGATGAGCAGTTCTTC. Translation: CASRAGQGPDEQFF.

This clonotype was recorded many times. V usage is TRBV2 and J usage is TRBJ2-6; D not certain. This CDR3 has 14 residues. The germline V gene has CDR1 SNHLY and CDR2 FYNNEI. Trimming removed 2 bases at V and 0 bases at J, with 2 bases between. The CDR3 loop reads CASSEHSGANVLTF. In DNA form, the CDR3 reads TGTGCCAGCAGTGAACACTCTGGGGCCAACGTCCTGACTTTC.

This clonotype was detected many times. This chain connects TRBV5-5 to TRBJ2-7, with D perhaps being TRBD1 or TRBD2 (6 bases each). There are 15 residues in the CDR3. Trimming stripped 4 bases from V and 2 bases from J, with 16 bases between. Germline V gives CDR1 SGHKS, CDR2 YYEKEE (reference sequence). The CDR3 bases are TGTGCCAGCAGCCCCCCCGGCGGGACAACCTACGAGCAGTACTTC. Translated, it gives CASSPPGGTTYEQYF.

The gene calls are TRBV24-1 and TRBJ2-2, with 9 bases that match TRBD2. CDR1 KGHDR and CDR2 SFDVKD come from the germline V gene. The CDR3 has 18 residues. V dropped 2 bases and J dropped 3; count of bases not matched to a gene: 9. The CDR3 loop is CATSDSLAGSRDTGELFF. In nucleotides, the CDR3 is TGTGCCACCAGTGATTCCCTAGCGGGGTCTCGGGACACCGGGGAGCTGTTTTTT.

This sequence joins TRBV5-1 and TRBJ2-1; 10 nucleotides agree with TRBD1. Germline CDR1 is SGHRS and CDR2 is YFSETQ. V shed 4 bases, J shed 2 bases, and the junction held 3 bases outside the gene matches. This CDR3 spans 15 amino acids. The CDR3 DNA reads TGCGCCAGCAGCGCAGGACAGGGGGCCTACAATGAGCAGTTCTTC. Translating gives CASSAGQGAYNEQFF.

This chain uses TRBV12-3 or TRBV12-4 with TRBJ2-7; 7 nucleotides line up with TRBD1. J was trimmed by 6 bases and V by 6 bases; bases with no gene match: 5. The length of the CDR3 is 12 residues. As DNA, the CDR3 is TGTGCCAGCAGGACAGGGTTGCGCGAGCAGTACTTC. This codes for CASRTGLREQYF.

V usage is TRBV3-1 and J usage is TRBJ2-3; TRBD2 aligns across 9 bases. The CDR3 is 17 residues long. V shed 6 bases and J 1 base; nucleotides not matched to a gene: 11. Germline CDR1 is LGHDT and CDR2 is YNNKEL (reference sequence). The CDR3 coding sequence is TGTGCCAGCAGTCAGGGTCCCCGGACTAGCGGCACAGATACGCAGTATTTT. As protein: CASSQGPRTSGTDTQYF.

V is TRBV5-6 and J is TRBJ1-5, with D possibly being TRBD1 (5 bases). Trimming took off 2 bases at V and 7 bases at J, with 19 bases between the two ends. The V gene's germline CDR1 is SGHDT and CDR2 YYEEEE. This CDR3 is built from 16 residues. CDR3 sequence reads: CASSFSGRAGDQPQHF. The CDR3 nucleotides are TGTGCCAGCAGCTTTAGTGGCAGGGCGGGGGACCAGCCCCAGCATTTT. The full variable domain, its missing parts supplied by reference TRBV5-6 and TRBJ1-5, is DAGVTQSPTHLIKTRGQQVTLRCSPKSGHDTVSWYQQALGQGPQFIFQYYEEEERQRGNFPDRFSGHQFPNYSSELNVNALLLGDSALYLCASSFSGRAGDQPQHFGDGTRLSIL.

This clonotype was seen ten or more times. The J gene is TRBJ1-5, the V gene TRBV18, with a possible D match to TRBD1 (5 bases). Germline lookup yields CDR1 KGHSH and CDR2 LQKENI. V was cut by 3 bases and J by 4 bases, with 10 bases left in between. The CDR3 spans 14 residues. The CDR3 DNA reads as TGTGCCAGCTCACCCAACGACAGAAATCAGCCCCAGCATTTT. This translates into CASSPNDRNQPQHF.

This clonotype appeared a few times. CDR3 loop: CASSEGAIYF. The CDR3, as DNA: TGTGCCAGCAGTGAAGGGGCCATATATTTT. This chain links TRBV2 with TRBJ1-3; the D is unclear. Germline V gene sequence: CDR1 SNHLY, CDR2 FYNNEI. V was shortened by 1 base and J by 11 bases, with 3 bases between the two germline ends. CDR3 length: 10 residues. The whole variable domain, remainder taken from reference TRBV2 and TRBJ1-3, is EPEVTQTPSHQVTQMGQEVILRCVPISNHLYFYWYRQILGQKVEFLVSFYNNEISEKSEIFDDQFSVERPDGSNFTLKIRSTKLEDSAMYFCASSEGAIYFGEGSWLTVV.

The rearrangement links TRBV10-3 to TRBJ1-2; D is perhaps TRBD1 (5 bases). CDR3 length equals 14 residues. From germline, CDR1 is ENHRY and CDR2 SYGVKD. Trimming stripped 0 bases from V and 4 bases from J, with 9 bases between. CDR3 sequence (DNA): TGTGCCATCAGTGAGTCGTCAGGGATCTATGGCTACACCTTC. This encodes CAISESSGIYGYTF.

The sample holds many counts of this clonotype. The chain couples TRBV18 to TRBJ1-6; D ambiguous. Trimming left V 0 bases short and J 14 bases short, with 14 bases between. Germline V gives CDR1 KGHSH, CDR2 LQKENI. The CDR3 runs 14 residues. This CDR3 reads CASSPPSSRLSLHF. Here the CDR3 DNA reads TGTGCCAGCTCACCACCGTCGAGCAGGCTTTCCCTCCACTTT. Supplemented by reference TRBV18 and TRBJ1-6, the full variable domain reads NAGVMQNPRHLVRRRGQEARLRCSPMKGHSHVYWYRQLPEEGLKFMVYLQKENIIDESGMPKERFSAEFPKEGPSILRIQQVVRGDSAAYFCASSPPSSRLSLHFGNGTRLTVT.

This clonotype was picked up many times. The chain employs TRBV28 and TRBJ2-7, with 10 positions matching TRBD2. V lost 3 bases to trimming and J lost 2 bases; unmatched junction nucleotides: 7. The CDR3 totals 16 residues. Germline V gene data show CDR1 as MDHEN and CDR2 as SYDVKM. The CDR3 is CASSFQTSGETYEQYF. In DNA form, the CDR3 reads TGTGCCAGCAGTTTTCAAACTAGCGGGGAAACCTACGAGCAGTACTTC.

The chain carries TRBV2 and TRBJ1-1, with TRBD1 as a possible D gene (5 bases). Per the germline V gene, CDR1 is SNHLY and CDR2 is FYNNEI. The CDR3 runs to 17 residues. Deletions cut 3 bases from V and 4 bases from J, with 21 bases between. CDR3 nucleotides: TGTGCCAGCAGTGACAGAGGAGGGGCCCCCGGTTCCACTGAAGCTTTCTTT. Translation: CASSDRGGAPGSTEAFF.

The sample holds many counts of this clonotype. This sequence joins TRBV10-3 and TRBJ2-1; 8 positions match TRBD2. From germline, CDR1 is ENHRY and CDR2 SYGVKD. CDR3 length: 14 residues. The V gene end was trimmed by 10 bases and the J gene end by 10 bases; junction bases not matched to a gene: 15. The CDR3 reads CATGGDRKRGEQFF. The DNA for the CDR3 is TGTGCCACCGGGGGGGACCGAAAGAGAGGCGAGCAGTTCTTC.

This clonotype was found many times. The CDR3: CATTEQMNTEAFF. CDR3 nucleotide sequence: TGTGCCACGACAGAACAAATGAACACTGAAGCTTTCTTT. The chain has TRBV18 and TRBJ1-1; the D gene is possibly TRBD1 (5 bases). Trimming cost V 10 bases and J 0 bases, with 12 bases left between them. The length of the CDR3 is 13 residues. From germline, CDR1 is KGHSH and CDR2 LQKENI.

This clonotype has ten or more counts. CDR3: CASSRGQPPNSPLHF. The CDR3, as DNA: TGTGCCAGCAGCAGGGGACAGCCACCAAATTCACCCCTCCACTTT. The V call is TRBV7-6, the J call TRBJ1-6; 7 bases are a match to TRBD1. The V gene's germline CDR1 is SGHVS and CDR2 FNYEAQ. V was pared by 5 bases and J by 7 bases, with 8 bases of the junction left unmatched. The CDR3 is made up of 15 amino acids.

This clonotype was observed a handful of times. The CDR3 coding sequence is TGCAGCGTTGTACCGGCAGGGCCACGCTACGAGCAGTACTTC. It encodes CSVVPAGPRYEQYF. The V gene is TRBV29-1, the J gene TRBJ2-7; tentative D call: TRBD1 (5 bases). Germline V CDR1 and CDR2: SQVTM, ANQGSEA. V shed 4 bases and J shed 3 bases, with 16 bases lying between them. This CDR3 contains 14 residues.